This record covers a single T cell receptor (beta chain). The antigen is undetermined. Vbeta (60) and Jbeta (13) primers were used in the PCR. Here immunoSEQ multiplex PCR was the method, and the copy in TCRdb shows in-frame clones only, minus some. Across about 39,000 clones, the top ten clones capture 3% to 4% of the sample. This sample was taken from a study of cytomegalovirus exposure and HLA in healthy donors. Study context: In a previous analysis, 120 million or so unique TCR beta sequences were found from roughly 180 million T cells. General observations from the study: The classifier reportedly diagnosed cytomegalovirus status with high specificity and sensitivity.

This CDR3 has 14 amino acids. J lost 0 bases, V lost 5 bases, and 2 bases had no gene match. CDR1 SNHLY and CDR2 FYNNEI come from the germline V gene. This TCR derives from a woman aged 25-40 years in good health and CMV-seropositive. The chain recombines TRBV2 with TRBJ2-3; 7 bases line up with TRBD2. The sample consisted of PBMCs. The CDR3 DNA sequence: TGTGCCAGCAGTTGGGGGGGGAGCACAGATACGCAGTATTTT. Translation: CASSWGGSTDTQYF.